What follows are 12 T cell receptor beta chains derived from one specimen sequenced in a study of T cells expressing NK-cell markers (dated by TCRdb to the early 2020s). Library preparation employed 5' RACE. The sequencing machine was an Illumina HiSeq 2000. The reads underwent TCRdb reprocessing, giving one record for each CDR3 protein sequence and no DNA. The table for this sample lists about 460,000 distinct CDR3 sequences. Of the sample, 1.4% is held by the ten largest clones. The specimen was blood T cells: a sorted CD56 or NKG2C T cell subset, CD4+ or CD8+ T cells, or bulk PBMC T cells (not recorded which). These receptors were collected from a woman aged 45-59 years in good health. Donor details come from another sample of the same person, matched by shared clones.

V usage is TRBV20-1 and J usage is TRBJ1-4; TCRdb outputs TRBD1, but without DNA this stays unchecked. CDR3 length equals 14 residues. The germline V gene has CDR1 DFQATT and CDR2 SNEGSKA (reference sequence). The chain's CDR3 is CSAGDRGTYEKLFF.

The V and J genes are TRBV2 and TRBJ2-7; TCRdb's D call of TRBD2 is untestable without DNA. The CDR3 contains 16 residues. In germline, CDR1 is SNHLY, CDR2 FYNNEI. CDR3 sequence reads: CASSDFASGSSYEQYF.

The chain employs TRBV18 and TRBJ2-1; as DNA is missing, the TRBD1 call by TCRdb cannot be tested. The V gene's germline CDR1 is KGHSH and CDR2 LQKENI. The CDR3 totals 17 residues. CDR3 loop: CASSPRISTGVYNEQFF. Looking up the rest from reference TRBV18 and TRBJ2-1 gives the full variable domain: NAGVMQNPRHLVRRRGQEARLRCSPMKGHSHVYWYRQLPEEGLKFMVYLQKENIIDESGMPKERFSAEFPKEGPSILRIQQVVRGDSAAYFCASSPRISTGVYNEQFFGPGTRLTVL.

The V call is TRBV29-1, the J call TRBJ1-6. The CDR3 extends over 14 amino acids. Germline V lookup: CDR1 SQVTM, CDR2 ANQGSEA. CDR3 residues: CSASVGSYNSPLHF.

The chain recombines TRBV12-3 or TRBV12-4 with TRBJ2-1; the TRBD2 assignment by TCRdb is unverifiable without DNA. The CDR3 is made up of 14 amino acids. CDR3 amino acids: CASSFLAGPNEQFF.

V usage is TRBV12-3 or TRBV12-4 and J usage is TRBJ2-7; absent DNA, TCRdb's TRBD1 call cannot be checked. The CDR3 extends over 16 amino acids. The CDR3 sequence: CASSLGTGGYSYEQYF.

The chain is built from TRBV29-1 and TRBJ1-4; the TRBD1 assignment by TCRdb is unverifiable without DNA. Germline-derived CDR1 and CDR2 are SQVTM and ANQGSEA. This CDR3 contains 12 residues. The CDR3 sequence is CSVGPGNEKLFF.

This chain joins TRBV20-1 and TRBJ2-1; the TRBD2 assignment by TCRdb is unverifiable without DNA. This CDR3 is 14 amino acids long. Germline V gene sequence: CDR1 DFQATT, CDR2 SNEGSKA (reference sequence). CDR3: CSVRVRLAYNEQFF.

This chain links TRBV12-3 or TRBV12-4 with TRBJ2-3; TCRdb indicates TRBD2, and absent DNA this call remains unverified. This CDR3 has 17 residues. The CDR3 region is CASSFGLAGDNTDTQYF.

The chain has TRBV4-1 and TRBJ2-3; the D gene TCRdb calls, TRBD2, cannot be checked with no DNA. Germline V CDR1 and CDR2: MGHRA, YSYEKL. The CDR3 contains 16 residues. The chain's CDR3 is CASSQPGLAVTDTQYF.

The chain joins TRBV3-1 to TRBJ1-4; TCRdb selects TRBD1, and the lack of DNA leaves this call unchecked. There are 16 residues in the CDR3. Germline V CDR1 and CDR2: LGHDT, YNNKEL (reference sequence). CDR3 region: CASSRGLGGGGEKLFF.

CDR3: CASSETGYLAGELFF. V usage is TRBV2 and J usage is TRBJ2-2. Germline CDR1 reads SNHLY; CDR2 reads FYNNEI. This CDR3 is 15 amino acids long.